This entry is about one T cell receptor (beta chain). Diagnostic decisions used clinical symptoms, serum thyroxine and TRAb, thyroid ultrasound and orbital computed tomography. RNA transcripts yielded amplified TCR beta CDR3 regions. HTBI primers were used for first-round RT-PCR of the TCR CDR3. TCRdb analysed the multiplex PCR reads with MiXCR anew, one entry per CDR3 protein. The table includes hundreds of thousands of distinct CDR3 sequences, approximately 15% detected once. This sample was taken from a study of T cells in Graves' hyperthyroidism and ophthalmopathy. Germline V lookup: CDR1 MNHEY, CDR2 SVGEGT. Losses at the gene ends were 6 bases for V and 9 bases for J; bases not matched to a gene: 9. CDR3 length: 14 amino acids.

The V call is TRBV6-2 or TRBV6-3, the J call TRBJ2-2, with 8 bases matching TRBD1. The source of this sequence is a woman under 30 with Graves' hyperthyroidism that later progressed to Graves' ophthalmopathy. Sequenced material: blood. The CDR3 coding sequence is TGTGCCAGCAGGGATAGACAGGGGCGCCGGGAGCTGTTTTTT. This codes for CASRDRQGRRELFF.